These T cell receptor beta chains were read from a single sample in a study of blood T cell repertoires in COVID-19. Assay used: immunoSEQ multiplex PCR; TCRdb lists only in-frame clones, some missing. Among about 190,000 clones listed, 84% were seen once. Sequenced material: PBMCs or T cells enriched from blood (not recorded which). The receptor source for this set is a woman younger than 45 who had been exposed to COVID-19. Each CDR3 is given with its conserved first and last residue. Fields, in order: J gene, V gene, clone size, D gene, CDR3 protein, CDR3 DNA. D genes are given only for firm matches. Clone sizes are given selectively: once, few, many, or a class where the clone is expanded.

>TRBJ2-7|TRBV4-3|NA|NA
CASSQVRASAGEQYF
TGCGCCAGCAGCCAAGTGCGAGCAAGTGCCGGCGAGCAGTACTTC
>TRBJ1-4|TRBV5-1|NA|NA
CASSLERGNEKLFF
TGCGCCAGCAGCTTGGAAAGGGGAAACGAAAAACTGTTTTTT
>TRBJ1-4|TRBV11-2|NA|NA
CASSSSKGAGSEKLFF
TGTGCCAGCAGCTCCTCCAAAGGGGCTGGATCCGAAAAACTGTTTTTT
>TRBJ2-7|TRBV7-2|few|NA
CASSLREPRGEQYF
TGTGCCAGCAGCTTAAGGGAGCCCCGAGGAGAGCAGTACTTC
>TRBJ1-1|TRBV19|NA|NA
CASSMSGSTEAFF
TGTGCCAGTAGTATGTCAGGGTCCACTGAAGCTTTCTTT
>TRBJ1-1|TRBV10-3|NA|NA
CAISEGVNTEAFF
TGTGCCATCAGTGAAGGAGTCAACACTGAAGCTTTCTTT
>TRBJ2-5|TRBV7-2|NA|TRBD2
CASTPAGAYETQYF
TGTGCCAGCACCCCAGCGGGGGCTTACGAGACCCAGTACTTC
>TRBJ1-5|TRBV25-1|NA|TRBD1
CASRGQGGQPQHF
TGTGCCAGCAGAGGACAGGGTGGCCAGCCCCAGCATTTT
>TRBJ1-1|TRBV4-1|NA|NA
CASSHYTEAFF
TGCGCCAGCAGCCACTACACTGAAGCTTTCTTT
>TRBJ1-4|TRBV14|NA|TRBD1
CASSRQGVESEKLFF
TGTGCCAGCAGCCGACAGGGGGTTGAGTCTGAAAAACTGTTTTTT
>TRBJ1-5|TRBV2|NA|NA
CASTLQYSNQPQHF
TGTGCCAGCACCCTACAGTATAGCAATCAGCCCCAGCATTTT
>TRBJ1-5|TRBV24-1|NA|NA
CATSDVWASNSNQPQHF
TGTGCCACCAGTGATGTTTGGGCAAGTAATAGCAATCAGCCCCAGCATTTT
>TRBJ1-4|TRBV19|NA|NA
CASSTIRRRATNEKLFF
TGTGCCAGTAGTACAATCCGCCGGAGGGCAACTAATGAAAAACTGTTTTTT
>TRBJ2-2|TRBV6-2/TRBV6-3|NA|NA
CASRPSGPGELFF
TGTGCCAGCAGACCTTCAGGGCCCGGGGAGCTGTTTTTT
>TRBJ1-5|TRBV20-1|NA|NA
CSAAAGYQHF
TGCAGTGCCGCGGCCGGTTACCAGCATTTT
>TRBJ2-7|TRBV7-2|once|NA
CASSKSLQVPEQYF
TGTGCCAGCAGCAAAAGCTTACAGGTACCCGAGCAGTACTTC
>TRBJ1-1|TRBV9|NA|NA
CASSVQEYTEAFF
TGTGCCAGCAGCGTACAGGAATACACTGAAGCTTTCTTT
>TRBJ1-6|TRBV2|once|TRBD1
CASSAQGVPLHF
TGTGCCAGCAGTGCCCAGGGGGTCCCCCTCCACTTT
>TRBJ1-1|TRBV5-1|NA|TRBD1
CASSADRGPGDTEAFF
TGCGCCAGCAGCGCAGACAGGGGGCCTGGGGACACTGAAGCTTTCTTT
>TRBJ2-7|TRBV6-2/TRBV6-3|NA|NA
CASSYSSPGAPYEQYF
TGTGCCAGCAGTTACTCGAGCCCAGGGGCTCCGTACGAGCAGTACTTC
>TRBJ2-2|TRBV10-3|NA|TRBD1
CAITTTGRAGELFF
TGTGCCATCACCACGACAGGGCGGGCCGGGGAGCTGTTTTTT
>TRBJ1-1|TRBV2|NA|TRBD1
CASEGTGGTGTEAFF
TGTGCCAGCGAAGGGACAGGGGGCACGGGCACTGAAGCTTTCTTT
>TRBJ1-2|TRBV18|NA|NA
CASSPDSNYGYTF
TGTGCCAGCTCCCCCGACAGTAACTATGGCTACACCTTC
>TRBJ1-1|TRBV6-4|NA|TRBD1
CASRLQGEVMNTEAFF
TGTGCCAGCAGACTACAGGGGGAGGTCATGAACACTGAAGCTTTCTTT
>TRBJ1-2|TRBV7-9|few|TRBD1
CASSSRGDRVLFSYGYTF
TGTGCCAGCAGCTCGAGGGGAGACAGGGTCCTATTTTCCTATGGCTACACCTTC
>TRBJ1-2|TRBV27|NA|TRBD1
CASSLSGTGNYGYTF
TGTGCCAGCAGCCTTTCCGGGACAGGCAACTATGGCTACACCTTC
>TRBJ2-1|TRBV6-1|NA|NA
CASSEATPWSSYNEQFF
TGTGCCAGCAGTGAAGCTACTCCCTGGAGCTCCTACAATGAGCAGTTCTTC
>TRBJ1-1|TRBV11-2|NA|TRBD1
CATRRGGQVNFMNTEAFF
TGTGCGACCCGTAGGGGGGGACAGGTGAACTTTATGAACACTGAAGCTTTCTTT
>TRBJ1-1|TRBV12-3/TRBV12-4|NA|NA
CASSLWGGTEAFF
TGTGCCAGCAGTTTATGGGGGGGTACTGAAGCTTTCTTT
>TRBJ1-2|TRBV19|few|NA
CASGGFVGENGYTF
TGTGCCAGTGGCGGTTTCGTTGGCGAGAATGGCTACACCTTC
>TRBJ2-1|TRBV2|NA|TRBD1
CASIKATGGYYNEQFF
TGTGCCAGCATTAAGGCGACAGGGGGCTACTACAATGAGCAGTTCTTC
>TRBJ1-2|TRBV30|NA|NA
CAWARQSNYGYTF
TGTGCCTGGGCCCGACAGAGCAACTATGGCTACACCTTC
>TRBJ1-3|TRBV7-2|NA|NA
CASSPRGYSGNTIYF
TGTGCCAGCAGTCCTAGGGGGTACTCTGGAAACACCATATATTTT
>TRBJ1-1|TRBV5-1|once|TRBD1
CASSLESGTGGPFF
TGCGCCAGCAGCTTGGAATCCGGGACAGGGGGACCTTTCTTT
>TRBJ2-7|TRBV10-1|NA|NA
CASSDEWSSYEQYF
TGCGCCAGCAGTGATGAGTGGAGCTCCTACGAGCAGTACTTC
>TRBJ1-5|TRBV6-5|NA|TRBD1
CASSLGQGDQPQHF
TGTGCCAGCAGTCTGGGACAGGGAGATCAGCCCCAGCATTTT
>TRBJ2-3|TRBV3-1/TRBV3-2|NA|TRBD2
CASSQESSGFSDTQYF
TGTGCCAGCAGCCAAGAGTCTAGCGGGTTTTCAGATACGCAGTATTTT
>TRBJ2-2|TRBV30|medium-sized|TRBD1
CACWTGGSGELFF
TGTGCCTGTTGGACAGGGGGCTCCGGGGAGCTGTTTTTT
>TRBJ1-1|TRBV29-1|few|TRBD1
CSVAGQLNTEAFF
TGCAGCGTTGCGGGACAGCTGAACACTGAAGCTTTCTTT
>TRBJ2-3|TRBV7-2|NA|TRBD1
CASRTTGQGSVTQYF
TGTGCCAGCAGGACGACGGGACAGGGGTCTGTTACGCAGTATTTT
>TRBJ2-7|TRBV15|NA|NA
CATSRDRGSWEGAYEQYF
TGTGCCACCAGCAGAGATCGGGGCTCCTGGGAGGGGGCCTACGAGCAGTACTTC
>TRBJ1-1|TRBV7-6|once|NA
CASSLRQQAEAFF
TGTGCCAGCAGCTTAAGGCAACAGGCCGAAGCTTTCTTT
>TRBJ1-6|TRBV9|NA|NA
CASSVEGAYNSPLHF
TGTGCCAGCAGCGTAGAGGGGGCCTATAATTCACCCCTCCACTTT
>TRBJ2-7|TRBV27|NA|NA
CASSPLADPYEQYF
TGTGCCAGCAGCCCTCTCGCGGATCCCTACGAGCAGTACTTC
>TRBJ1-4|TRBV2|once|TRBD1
CASNPDRLEKLFF
TGTGCCAGCAATCCGGACAGGCTTGAAAAACTGTTTTTT
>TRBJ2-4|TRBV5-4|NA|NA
CASSHFEDIAKNIQYF
TGTGCCAGCAGCCACTTTGAAGATATAGCCAAAAACATTCAGTACTTC
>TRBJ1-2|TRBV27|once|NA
CASSPSDSRSRGYTF
TGTGCCAGCAGTCCAAGCGACAGTAGGTCGAGGGGCTACACCTTC
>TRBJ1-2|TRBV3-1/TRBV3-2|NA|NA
CASSQEVGSGVGYGYTF
TGTGCCAGCAGCCAAGAGGTGGGGTCAGGGGTAGGGTATGGCTACACCTTC
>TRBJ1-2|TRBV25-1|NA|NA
CASSESSYGYTF
TGTGCCAGCAGTGAATCCTCCTATGGCTACACCTTC
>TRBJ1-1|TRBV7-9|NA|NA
CASSLGARTEAFF
TGTGCCAGCAGCTTGGGGGCGCGGACTGAAGCTTTCTTT
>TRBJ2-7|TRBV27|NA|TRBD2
CASSSLTSGVRYEQYF
TGTGCCAGCAGTTCCCTTACTAGCGGGGTACGCTACGAGCAGTACTTC
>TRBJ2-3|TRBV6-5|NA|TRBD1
CASSPRDRGADTQYF
TGTGCCAGCAGTCCCCGGGACAGGGGTGCAGATACGCAGTATTTT
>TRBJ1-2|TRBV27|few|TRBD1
CASSLSMGQGVGGYTF
TGTGCCAGCAGTTTATCGATGGGACAGGGAGTTGGTGGCTACACCTTC
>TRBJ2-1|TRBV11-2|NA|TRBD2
CASSFSLAGNEQFF
TGTGCCAGCAGCTTCAGCCTAGCGGGGAATGAGCAGTTCTTC
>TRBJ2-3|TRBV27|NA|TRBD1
CASSSQGTDSPTDTQYF
TGTGCCAGCAGTTCACAAGGGACAGACTCCCCCACAGATACGCAGTATTTT
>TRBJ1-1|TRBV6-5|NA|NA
CASSYSLAGGEAFF
TGTGCCAGCAGTTACTCGTTGGCAGGAGGAGAAGCTTTCTTT
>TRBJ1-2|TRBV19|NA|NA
CATSLGAGYTF
TGTGCCACGAGTTTGGGGGCTGGCTACACCTTC
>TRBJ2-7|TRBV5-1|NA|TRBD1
CASRTGNLEEQYF
TGCGCCAGCAGGACAGGGAATTTGGAAGAGCAGTACTTC
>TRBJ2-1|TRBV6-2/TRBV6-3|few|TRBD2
CASSSLGLAGGSTTYNEQFF
TGTGCCAGCAGTTCCCTGGGACTAGCGGGGGGGTCGACTACCTACAATGAGCAGTTCTTC
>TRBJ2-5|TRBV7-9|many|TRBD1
CASSLLQGTVETQYF
TGTGCCAGCAGCTTATTACAGGGGACCGTGGAGACCCAGTACTTC